One T cell receptor beta chain is described in this entry. The source of the sample is a study of T cell changes during pregnancy in multiple sclerosis. Measured with immunoSEQ multiplex PCR; TCRdb has only the in-frame clones, and not every one. The sample has some 70,000 clones; roughly 90% are singletons. The CDR3 sequence is 13 residues long. Germline V gene sequence: CDR1 SGHRS, CDR2 YFSETQ. The V end was cut by 7 bases, the J end by 10 bases, with 15 bases between. The starting material was peripheral blood, obtained after pregnancy. The chain links TRBV5-1 to TRBJ1-6; D is possibly TRBD1 (5 bases). The receptor comes from a female donor in good health, enrolled as a control in a pregnancy study. The CDR3 DNA follows: TGCGCCAGCGTTTTGGACATGGGATCACCCCTCCACTTT. It specifies CASVLDMGSPLHF. The complete variable domain, with remaining parts taken from reference TRBV5-1 and TRBJ1-6, reads KAGVTQTPRYLIKTRGQQVTLSCSPISGHRSVSWYQQTPGQGLQFLFEYFSETQRNKGNFPGRFSGRQFSNSRSEMNVSTLELGDSALYLCASVLDMGSPLHFGNGTRLTVT.